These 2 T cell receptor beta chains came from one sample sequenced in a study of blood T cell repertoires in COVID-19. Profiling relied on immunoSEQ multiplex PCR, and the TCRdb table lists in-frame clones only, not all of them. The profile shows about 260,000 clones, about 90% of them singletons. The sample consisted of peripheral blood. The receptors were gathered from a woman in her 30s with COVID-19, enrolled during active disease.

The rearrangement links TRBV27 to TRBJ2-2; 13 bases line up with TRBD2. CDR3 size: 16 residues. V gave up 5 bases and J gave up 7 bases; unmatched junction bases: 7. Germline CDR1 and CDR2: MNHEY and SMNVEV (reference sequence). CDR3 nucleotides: TGTGCCAGCAGTCCCGGACTAGCGGGAGTAATCGGGGAGCTGTTTTTT. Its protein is CASSPGLAGVIGELFF.

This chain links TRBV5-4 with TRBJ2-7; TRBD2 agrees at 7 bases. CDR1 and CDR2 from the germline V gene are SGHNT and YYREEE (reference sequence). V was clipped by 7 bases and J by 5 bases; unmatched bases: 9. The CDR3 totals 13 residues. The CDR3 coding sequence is TGTGCCAGCTCGAACGGACTAGTCAACGAGCAGTACTTC. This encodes CASSNGLVNEQYF.